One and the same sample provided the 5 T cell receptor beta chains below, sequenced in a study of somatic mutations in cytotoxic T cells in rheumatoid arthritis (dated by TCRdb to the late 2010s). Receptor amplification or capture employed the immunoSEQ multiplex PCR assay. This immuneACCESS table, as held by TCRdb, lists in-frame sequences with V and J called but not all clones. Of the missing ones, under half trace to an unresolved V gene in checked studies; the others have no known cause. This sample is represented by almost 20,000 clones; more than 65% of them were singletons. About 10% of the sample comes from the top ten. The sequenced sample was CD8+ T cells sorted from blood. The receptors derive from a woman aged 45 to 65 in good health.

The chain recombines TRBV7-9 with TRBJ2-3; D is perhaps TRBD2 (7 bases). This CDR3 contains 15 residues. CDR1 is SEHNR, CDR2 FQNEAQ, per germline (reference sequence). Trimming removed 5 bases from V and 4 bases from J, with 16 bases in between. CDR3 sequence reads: CASSPGGRGADTQYF. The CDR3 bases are TGTGCCAGCAGCCCGGGGGGCCGAGGGGCAGATACGCAGTATTTT.

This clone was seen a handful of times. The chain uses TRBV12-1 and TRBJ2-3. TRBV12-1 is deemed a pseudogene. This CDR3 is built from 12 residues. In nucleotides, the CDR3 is TGTGCCAGCAGCTTAGTGGCAGATACGCAGTATTTT. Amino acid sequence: CASSLVADTQYF.

The CDR3 region is CASSILDITGELFF. The CDR3 DNA reads TGTGCCAGTAGTATCCTGGACATCACCGGGGAGCTGTTTTTT. This chain connects TRBV19 to TRBJ2-2, with D possibly matching TRBD1 (5 bases). Trimming cost V 3 bases and J 4 bases, with 9 bases left between them. The CDR3 runs 14 residues. From germline, CDR1 is LNHDA and CDR2 SQIVND (reference sequence).

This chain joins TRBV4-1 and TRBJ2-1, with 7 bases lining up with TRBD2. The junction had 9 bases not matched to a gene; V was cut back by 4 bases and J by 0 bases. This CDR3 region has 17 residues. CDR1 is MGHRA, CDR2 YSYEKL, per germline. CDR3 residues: CASSRPLAADSYNEQFF. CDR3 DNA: TGCGCCAGCAGCCGGCCCCTAGCGGCAGACTCCTACAATGAGCAGTTCTTC.

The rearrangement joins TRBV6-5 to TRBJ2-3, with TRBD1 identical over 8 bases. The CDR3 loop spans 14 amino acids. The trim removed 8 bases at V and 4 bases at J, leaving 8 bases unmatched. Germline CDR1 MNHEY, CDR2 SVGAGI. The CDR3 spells CASARDRGSDTQYF. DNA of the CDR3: TGTGCCAGCGCCCGAGACAGGGGATCAGATACGCAGTATTTT.